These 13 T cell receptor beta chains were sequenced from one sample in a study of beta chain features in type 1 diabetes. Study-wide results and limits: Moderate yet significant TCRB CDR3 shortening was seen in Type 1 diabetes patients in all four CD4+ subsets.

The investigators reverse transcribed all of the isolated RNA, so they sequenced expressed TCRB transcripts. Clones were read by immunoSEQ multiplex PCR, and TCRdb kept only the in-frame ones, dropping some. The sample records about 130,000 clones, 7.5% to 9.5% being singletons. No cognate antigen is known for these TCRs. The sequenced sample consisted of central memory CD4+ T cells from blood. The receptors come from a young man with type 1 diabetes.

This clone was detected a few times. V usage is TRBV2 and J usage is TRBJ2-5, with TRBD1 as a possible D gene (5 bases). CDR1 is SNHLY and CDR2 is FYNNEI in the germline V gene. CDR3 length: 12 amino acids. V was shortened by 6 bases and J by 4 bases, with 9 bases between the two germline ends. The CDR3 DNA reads TGTGCCAGCAGGGCAGGGCGAGAGACCCAGTACTTC. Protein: CASRAGRETQYF.

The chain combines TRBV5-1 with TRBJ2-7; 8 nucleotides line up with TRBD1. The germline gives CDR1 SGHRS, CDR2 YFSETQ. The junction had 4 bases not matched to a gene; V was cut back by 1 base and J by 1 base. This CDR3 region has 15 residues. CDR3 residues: CASSLLGDRSYEQYF. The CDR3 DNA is TGCGCCAGCAGCTTGTTAGGGGACAGGTCCTACGAGCAGTACTTC.

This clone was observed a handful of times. CDR3 DNA: TGTGCCAGCAGCCAAGACCTCGACAGGCCCACTGAAGCTTTCTTT. This codes for CASSQDLDRPTEAFF. The chain couples TRBV4-2 to TRBJ1-1; the D gene is possibly TRBD1 (6 bases). The V end lost 0 bases, the J end lost 4 bases, and 12 bases lay between the germline ends. The V gene's germline CDR1 is LGHNA and CDR2 YNFKEQ. The CDR3 loop spans 15 amino acids.

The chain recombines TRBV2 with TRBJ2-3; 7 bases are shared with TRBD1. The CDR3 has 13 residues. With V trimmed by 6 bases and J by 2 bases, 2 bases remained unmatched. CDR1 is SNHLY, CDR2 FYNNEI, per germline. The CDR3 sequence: CASRGTVTDTQYF. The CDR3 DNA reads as TGTGCCAGCAGGGGGACAGTCACAGATACGCAGTATTTT.

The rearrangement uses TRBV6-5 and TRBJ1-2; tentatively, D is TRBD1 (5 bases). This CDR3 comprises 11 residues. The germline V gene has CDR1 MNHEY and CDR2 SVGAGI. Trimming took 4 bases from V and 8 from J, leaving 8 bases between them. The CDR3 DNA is TGTGCCAGCAGTTTAGGGGCCGGCTACACCTTC. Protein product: CASSLGAGYTF.

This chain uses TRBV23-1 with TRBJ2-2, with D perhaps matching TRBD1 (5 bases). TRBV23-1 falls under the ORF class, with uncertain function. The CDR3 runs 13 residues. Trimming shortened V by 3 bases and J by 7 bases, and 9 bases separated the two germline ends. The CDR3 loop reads CASSQYRNGELFF. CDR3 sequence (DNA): TGCGCCAGCAGTCAGTACAGGAACGGGGAGCTGTTTTTT.

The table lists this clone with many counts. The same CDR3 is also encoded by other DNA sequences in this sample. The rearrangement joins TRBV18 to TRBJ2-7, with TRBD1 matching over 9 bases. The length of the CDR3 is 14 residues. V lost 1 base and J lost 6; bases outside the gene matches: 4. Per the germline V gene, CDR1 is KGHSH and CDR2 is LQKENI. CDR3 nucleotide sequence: TGTGCCAGCTCACCACTGGGACAGGGAGGCGAGCAGTACTTC. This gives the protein CASSPLGQGGEQYF.

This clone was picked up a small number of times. The chain's CDR3 is CASSQVSGGQPQHF. CDR3 nucleotide sequence: TGCGCCAGCAGCCAAGTGTCAGGCGGGCAGCCCCAGCATTTT. The gene calls are TRBV4-3 and TRBJ1-5; no clear D. The germline V gene encodes CDR1 LGHNA and CDR2 YSLEER. Deletions cut 1 base from V and 7 bases from J, with 11 bases between. The CDR3 loop spans 14 amino acids.

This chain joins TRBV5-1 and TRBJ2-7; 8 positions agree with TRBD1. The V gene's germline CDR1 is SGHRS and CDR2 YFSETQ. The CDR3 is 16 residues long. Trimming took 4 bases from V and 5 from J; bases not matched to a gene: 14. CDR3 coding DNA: TGCGCCAGCAGCCCACTTGGGCAGGGGGCGAGAAACGAGCAGTACTTC. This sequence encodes CASSPLGQGARNEQYF.

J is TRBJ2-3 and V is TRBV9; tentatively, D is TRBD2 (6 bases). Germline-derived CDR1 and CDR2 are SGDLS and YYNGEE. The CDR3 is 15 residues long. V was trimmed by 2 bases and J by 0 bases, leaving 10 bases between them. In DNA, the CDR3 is TGTGCCAGCAGCGTGGGGGGACCAAGCACAGATACGCAGTATTTT. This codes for CASSVGGPSTDTQYF.

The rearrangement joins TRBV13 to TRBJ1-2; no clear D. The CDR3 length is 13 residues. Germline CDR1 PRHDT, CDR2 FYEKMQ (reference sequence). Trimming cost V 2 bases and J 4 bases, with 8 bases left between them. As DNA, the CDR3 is TGTGCCAGCAGCTTAAACGAGAGCTATGGCTACACCTTC. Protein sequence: CASSLNESYGYTF.

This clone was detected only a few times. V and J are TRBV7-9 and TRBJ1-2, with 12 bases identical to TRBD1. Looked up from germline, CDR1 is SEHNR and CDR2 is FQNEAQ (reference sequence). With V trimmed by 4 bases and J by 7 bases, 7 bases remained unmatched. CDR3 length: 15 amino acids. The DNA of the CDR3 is TGTGCCAGCAGCTCCCCGGGACAGGGGGCCTCTGGCTACACCTTC. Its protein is CASSSPGQGASGYTF.

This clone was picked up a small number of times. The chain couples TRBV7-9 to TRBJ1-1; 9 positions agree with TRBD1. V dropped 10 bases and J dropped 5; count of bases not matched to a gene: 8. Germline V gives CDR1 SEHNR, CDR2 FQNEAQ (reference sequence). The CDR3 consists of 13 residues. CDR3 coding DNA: TGTGCCACCTCACAGGGGGCGCGGACTGAAGCTTTCTTT. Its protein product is CATSQGARTEAFF.